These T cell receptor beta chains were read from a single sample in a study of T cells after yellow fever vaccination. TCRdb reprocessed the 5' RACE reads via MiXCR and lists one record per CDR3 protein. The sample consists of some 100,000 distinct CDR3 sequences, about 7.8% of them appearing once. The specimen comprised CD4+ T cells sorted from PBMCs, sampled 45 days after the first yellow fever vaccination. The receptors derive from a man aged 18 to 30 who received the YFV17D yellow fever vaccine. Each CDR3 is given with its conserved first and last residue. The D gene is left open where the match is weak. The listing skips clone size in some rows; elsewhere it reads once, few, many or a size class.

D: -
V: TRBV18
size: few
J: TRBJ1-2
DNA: TGTGCCAGCTCACCCCGTGGGGACCGTGGCTACACCTTC
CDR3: CASSPRGDRGYTF

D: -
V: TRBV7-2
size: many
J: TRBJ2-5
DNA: TGTGCCAGCAGCTTAGTTGACAGGCGTGTACAAGAGACCCAGTACTTC
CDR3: CASSLVDRRVQETQYF

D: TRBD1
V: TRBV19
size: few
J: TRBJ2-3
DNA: TGTGCCAGTAGTGTCCGGGACAGGGTAACAGATACGCAGTATTTT
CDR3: CASSVRDRVTDTQYF

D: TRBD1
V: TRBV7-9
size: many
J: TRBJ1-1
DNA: TGTGCCAGCAGCAACCAAAGGGGGCTACGAACTGAAGCTTTCTTT
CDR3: CASSNQRGLRTEAFF

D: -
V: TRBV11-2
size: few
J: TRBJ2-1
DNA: TGTGCCAGCAGCATAGAGGTTCTGGCGATATTTAACAATGAGCAGTTCTTC
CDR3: CASSIEVLAIFNNEQFF

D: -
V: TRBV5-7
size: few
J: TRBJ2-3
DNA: TGTGCCAGCACCACCACTAGCCCGACTACAGATACGCAGTATTTT
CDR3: CASTTTSPTTDTQYF

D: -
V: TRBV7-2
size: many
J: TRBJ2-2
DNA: TGTGCCAGCAGCTTTGGTGCCGGGGCTGCCGGGGAGCTGTTTTTT
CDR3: CASSFGAGAAGELFF

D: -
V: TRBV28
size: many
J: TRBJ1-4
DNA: TGTGCCAGCAGTTTAGGGGGGGCCGGCGTGAATGAAAAACTGTTTTTT
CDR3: CASSLGGAGVNEKLFF

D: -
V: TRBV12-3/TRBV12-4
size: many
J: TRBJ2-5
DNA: TGTGCCAGCAGGCTAGGCGGGGAGACCCAGTACTTC
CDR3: CASRLGGETQYF

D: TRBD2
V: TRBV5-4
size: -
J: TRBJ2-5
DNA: TGTGCCAGCAGCCGTAAAGGCGGGGGGGTCCAAGAGACCCAGTACTTC
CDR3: CASSRKGGGVQETQYF

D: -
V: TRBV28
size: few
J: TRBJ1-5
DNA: TGTGCCAGCAGTTCCGGGGGGACCAGCAATCAGCCCCAGCATTTT
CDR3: CASSSGGTSNQPQHF

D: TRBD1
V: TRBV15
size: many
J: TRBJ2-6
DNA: TGTGCCACCAGTCGGGACAGGCCCTCTGGGGCCAACGTCCTGACTTTC
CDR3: CATSRDRPSGANVLTF

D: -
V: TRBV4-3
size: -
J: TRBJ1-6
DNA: TGCGCCAGCAGCCAAGATCAGGCGGGGGTTATTCCGCCCCTCCACTTT
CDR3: CASSQDQAGVIPPLHF

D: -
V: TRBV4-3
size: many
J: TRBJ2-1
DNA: TGCGCCAGCAGCCAAGTGGGGGGTAATGAGCAGTTCTTC
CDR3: CASSQVGGNEQFF

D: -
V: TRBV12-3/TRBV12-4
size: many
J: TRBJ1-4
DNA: TGTGCCAGCAGGCCCCACAGGGATGAAAAACTGTTTTTT
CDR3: CASRPHRDEKLFF

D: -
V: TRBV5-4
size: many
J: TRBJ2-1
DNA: TGTGCCAGCAGCTTGATGGTGGGGGGGGCTGGCAATGAGCAGTTCTTC
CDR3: CASSLMVGGAGNEQFF

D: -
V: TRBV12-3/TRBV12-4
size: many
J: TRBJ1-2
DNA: TGTGCCAGCAGTTTAGATGAGGGGAACTATGGCTACACCTTC
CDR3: CASSLDEGNYGYTF

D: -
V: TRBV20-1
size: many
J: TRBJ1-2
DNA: TGCAGTGCTAGAGACAGTTTAGGCTATGGCTACACCTTC
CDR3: CSARDSLGYGYTF

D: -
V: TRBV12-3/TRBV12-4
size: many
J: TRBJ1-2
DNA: TGTGCCAGCAGTTTAGACGGAGGTTACGGCTACACCTTC
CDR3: CASSLDGGYGYTF

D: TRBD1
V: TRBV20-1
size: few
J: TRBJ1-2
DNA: TGCAGTGCTAGGGATAACAGGGGTTCCGTTGGCTACACCTTC
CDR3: CSARDNRGSVGYTF

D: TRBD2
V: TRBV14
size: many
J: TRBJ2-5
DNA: TGTGCCAGCAGCCAAGGGGATCCCTGGTCTAGCGGGGGGCTGGGAGAGACCCAGTACTTC
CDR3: CASSQGDPWSSGGLGETQYF

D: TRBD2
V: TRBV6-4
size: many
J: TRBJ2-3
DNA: TGTGCCAGCAGTGCGAATAGCGGGGGGGCAGATACGCAGTATTTT
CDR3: CASSANSGGADTQYF

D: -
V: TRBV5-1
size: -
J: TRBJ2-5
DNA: TGCGCCAGCAGCTTGTCGGGCGGAGGACCCCAAGAGACCCAGTACTTC
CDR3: CASSLSGGGPQETQYF

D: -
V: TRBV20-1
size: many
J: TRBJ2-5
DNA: TGCAGTGCCTACGTTGGTGCGGGGCAAGAGACCCAGTACTTC
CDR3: CSAYVGAGQETQYF

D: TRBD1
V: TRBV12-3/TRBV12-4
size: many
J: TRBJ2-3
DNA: TGTGCCAGCAGTTTCGGGAGCAGGGGGCGGACAGATACGCAGTATTTT
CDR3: CASSFGSRGRTDTQYF

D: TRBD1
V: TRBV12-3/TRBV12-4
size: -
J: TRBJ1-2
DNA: TGTGCCAGCAACCCTACAGGGGCGGAGGGCTACACCTTC
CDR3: CASNPTGAEGYTF

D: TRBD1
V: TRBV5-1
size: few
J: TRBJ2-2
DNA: TGCGCCAGCAGCTTGCGGACAGGGTCTCCCAGGGAGCTGTTTTTT
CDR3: CASSLRTGSPRELFF

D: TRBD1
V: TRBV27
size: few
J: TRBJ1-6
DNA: TGTGCCAGCAGTTCCGTGCTAAACAGGGGTTATAATTCACCCCTCCACTTT
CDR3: CASSSVLNRGYNSPLHF

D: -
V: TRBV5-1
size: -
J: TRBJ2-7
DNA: TGCGCCAGCAGCCCCGAGGGGCCCCCGTACGAGCAGTACTTC
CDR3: CASSPEGPPYEQYF

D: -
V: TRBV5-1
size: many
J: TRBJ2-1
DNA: TGCGCCAGCAGCTTGAATACTGAGTTCTACAATGAGCAGTTCTTC
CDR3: CASSLNTEFYNEQFF

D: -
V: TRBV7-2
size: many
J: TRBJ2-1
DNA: TGTGCCAGCAGCTTAGGTTGGGGCTACAATGAGCAGTTCTTC
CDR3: CASSLGWGYNEQFF

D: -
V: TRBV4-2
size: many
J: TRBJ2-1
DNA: TGTGCCAGCAGCCAAGGGGAAAGTAGCGGCTACAATGAGCAGTTCTTC
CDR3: CASSQGESSGYNEQFF

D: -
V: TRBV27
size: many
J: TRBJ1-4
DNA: TGTGCCAGCAGTTTATCGTGGCAGGGGAATGAAAAACTGTTTTTT
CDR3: CASSLSWQGNEKLFF

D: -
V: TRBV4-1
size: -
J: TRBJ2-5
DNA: TGCGCCAGCAGCCAAGCGCCAAAGGAGACCCAGTACTTC
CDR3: CASSQAPKETQYF

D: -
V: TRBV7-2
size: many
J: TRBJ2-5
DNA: TGTGCCAGCAGTCCGACCGCTTTGGGGACCCAGTACTTC
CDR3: CASSPTALGTQYF

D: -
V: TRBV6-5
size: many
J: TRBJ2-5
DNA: TGTGCCAGCGGCACGCGGAGGGGGGAAGAGACCCAGTACTTC
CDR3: CASGTRRGEETQYF

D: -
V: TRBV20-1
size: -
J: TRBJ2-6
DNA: TGCAGTGCTAGGTGGGAGTCTGGGGCCAACGTCCTGACTTTC
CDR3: CSARWESGANVLTF

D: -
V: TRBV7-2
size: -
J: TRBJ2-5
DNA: TGTGCCAGCAGCTTAGCGGGACCCTCCCAGGGGACCCAGTACTTC
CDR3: CASSLAGPSQGTQYF

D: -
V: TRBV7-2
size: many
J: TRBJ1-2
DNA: TGTGCCAGCAGCTTTTTAGGGGTCTATGGCTACACCTTC
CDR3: CASSFLGVYGYTF

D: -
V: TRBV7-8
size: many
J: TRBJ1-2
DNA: TGTGCCAGCAGTTACCCATTGGGCGGCTACACCTTC
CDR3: CASSYPLGGYTF

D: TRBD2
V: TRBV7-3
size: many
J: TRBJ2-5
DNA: TGTGCCAGCAGCTTAATACCGTGGGGGGGGACCCAGTACTTC
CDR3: CASSLIPWGGTQYF

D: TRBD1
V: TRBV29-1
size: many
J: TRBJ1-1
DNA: TGCAGCGTGACAGGGCTTGGGTCTGAAGCTTTCTTT
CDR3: CSVTGLGSEAFF

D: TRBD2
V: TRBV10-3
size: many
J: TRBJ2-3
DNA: TGTGCCATCAGTAGGACTAGCGGGGGCACAGATACGCAGTATTTT
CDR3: CAISRTSGGTDTQYF

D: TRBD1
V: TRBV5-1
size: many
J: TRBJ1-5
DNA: TGCGCCAGCAGCTTGGCGGGACAGAACAATCAGCCCCAGCATTTT
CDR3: CASSLAGQNNQPQHF

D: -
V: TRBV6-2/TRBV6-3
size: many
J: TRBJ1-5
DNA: TGTGCCAGCAGTTACCCTTCATGGGAGGGTCAGATTCCGCCCCAGCATTTT
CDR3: CASSYPSWEGQIPPQHF

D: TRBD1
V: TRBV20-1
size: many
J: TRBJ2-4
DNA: TGCAGTGCTAGCTACCGGGACAGGGGAAACATTCAGTACTTC
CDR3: CSASYRDRGNIQYF

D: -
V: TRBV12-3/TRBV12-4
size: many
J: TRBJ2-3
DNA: TGTGCCAGCAGTCAGAGGCCTAGCGCCCTCACAGATACGCAGTATTTT
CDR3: CASSQRPSALTDTQYF